Shown below are 9 T cell receptor beta chains from a single sample sequenced in a study of cytomegalovirus exposure and HLA in healthy donors. Researchers ran the PCR with 60 Vbeta and 13 Jbeta primers. Clones were sequenced by immunoSEQ multiplex PCR, and TCRdb holds only the in-frame ones, with some missing. This sample has 85,000 to 130,000 clones, with 65% to 80% found just once. The sequencing input was PBMCs. The source of these receptors is a woman between 45 and 65 years old in good health and CMV-seropositive.

The chain is built from TRBV6-5 and TRBJ1-2; no reliable D call. Germline assignment: CDR1 MNHEY and CDR2 SVGAGI. The CDR3 runs 14 residues. Trimming removed 0 bases at V and 7 bases at J, with 12 bases between. CDR3 nucleotides: TGTGCCAGCAGTTACTCCCCTAGGTGGTCTGGCTACACCTTC. Translation gives CASSYSPRWSGYTF.

The table lists this clone with a few counts. This sequence joins TRBV19 and TRBJ2-5; no clear D. This CDR3 is 13 amino acids long. V lost 2 bases and J 4 bases, leaving 8 bases between the germline ends. Germline CDR1 is LNHDA and CDR2 is SQIVND (reference sequence). CDR3 nucleotides: TGTGCCAGTAGTATAAACTACGGAGAGACCCAGTACTTC. Translation: CASSINYGETQYF.

J is TRBJ2-1 and V is TRBV27, with TRBD1 as a possible D gene (5 bases). The CDR3 loop spans 13 amino acids. Germline V gene lookup returns CDR1 MNHEY and CDR2 SMNVEV (reference sequence). V dropped 0 bases and J dropped 12 bases, with 12 bases sitting between them. The CDR3 bases are TGTGCCAGCAGTTTATCTTCGCAGGGTGGGCAGTTCTTC. It translates to CASSLSSQGGQFF.

The V call is TRBV15, the J call TRBJ1-1; D is uncertain. Germline loops: CDR1 LNHNV, CDR2 YYDKDF (reference sequence). Trimming removed 1 base from V and 2 bases from J, with 14 bases in between. This CDR3 is 16 amino acids long. The CDR3 is CATSRALSGVNTEAFF. The CDR3 DNA follows: TGTGCCACCAGCAGAGCCTTATCCGGAGTTAACACTGAAGCTTTCTTT.

This clone was observed a few times. The chain carries TRBV7-9 and TRBJ2-3, with 7 bases identical to TRBD1. Per the germline V gene, CDR1 is SEHNR and CDR2 is FQNEAQ (reference sequence). The CDR3 extends over 13 amino acids. Trimming removed 3 bases from V and 6 bases from J; junction bases left unmatched: 3. CDR3 bases: TGTGCCAGCAGCTTGCCCAGGGGGGATACGCAGTATTTT. Translation gives CASSLPRGDTQYF.

This clone occurred a few times. The chain carries TRBV10-3 and TRBJ1-2; 7 bases align to TRBD1. This CDR3 has 16 residues. Germline-derived CDR1 and CDR2 are ENHRY and SYGVKD. The V and J ends lost 2 bases and 6 bases, in that order; junction bases with no gene match: 12. CDR3 sequence: CAISEKGAEFGDGYTF. The CDR3 nucleotides are TGTGCCATCAGTGAGAAGGGGGCGGAGTTTGGGGATGGCTACACCTTC.

This chain joins TRBV9 and TRBJ1-1, with TRBD1 as a possible D gene (6 bases). The V gene's germline CDR1 is SGDLS and CDR2 YYNGEE. The CDR3 contains 13 residues. The V end was cut by 4 bases, the J end by 6 bases, with 13 bases between. The CDR3 sequence is CASSPGQKPEAFF. The CDR3 bases are TGTGCCAGCAGCCCGGGACAAAAGCCTGAAGCTTTCTTT.

J is TRBJ1-2 and V is TRBV7-9, with a possible D match to TRBD1 (6 bases). The V gene lost 3 bases and the J gene lost 3 bases, with 14 bases spanning the gap. The germline V gene encodes CDR1 SEHNR and CDR2 FQNEAQ (reference sequence). The CDR3 is 15 residues long. The CDR3 nucleotides are TGTGCCAGCAGCTTCGGACAGAGCCTTCACTATGGCTACACCTTC. Residues: CASSFGQSLHYGYTF.

This sequence joins TRBV5-1 and TRBJ1-2; a possible D gene is TRBD1 (6 bases). This CDR3 has 17 amino acids. Germline V gene data show CDR1 as SGHRS and CDR2 as YFSETQ. V lost 5 bases and J lost 5, with 25 bases in between. The CDR3 DNA reads TGCGCCAGCAGACCTAACAGGGAGATCTCTATCCGTTATGGCTACACCTTC. Amino acid sequence: CASRPNREISIRYGYTF.